What follows are 29 T cell receptor beta chains derived from one specimen sequenced in a study of T-cell memory formation after mild COVID-19. TCRdb itself ran the 5' RACE reads through MiXCR, one entry per CDR3 protein. The sample yields under 450,000 distinct CDR3 sequences, 14% seen once. The sequenced material came from PBMCs or a T cell subset sorted from them (not recorded which). These receptors all stem from a man aged 18 to 35 who had mild COVID-19 (a few samples of this study predate the infection). Cell type and time point are not known.

This clonotype was counted only a few times. The chain has TRBV6-5 and TRBJ1-2, with a tentative D call TRBD1 (5 bases). The CDR3 is made up of 16 amino acids. CDR1 is MNHEY and CDR2 is SVGAGI in the germline V gene. V dropped 0 bases and J dropped 7 bases, with 18 bases sitting between them. CDR3 nucleotides: TGTGCCAGCAGTTACTCGGGGACCCCGGTATCCGGTGGCTACACCTTC. Encoded protein: CASSYSGTPVSGGYTF.

The chain combines TRBV5-1 with TRBJ1-3, with 8 bases matching TRBD1. J gave up 2 bases and V 2 bases, and 9 bases lay outside the gene matches. CDR1 is SGHRS, CDR2 YFSETQ, per germline. The CDR3 has 17 residues. The CDR3 reads CASSFLDRGLAGNTIYF. The CDR3 DNA follows: TGCGCCAGCAGCTTTCTAGACAGGGGTCTAGCTGGAAACACCATATATTTT.

This clonotype was recorded at least ten times. This chain joins TRBV11-2 and TRBJ2-1; D possibly corresponds to TRBD2 (6 bases). This CDR3 has 16 amino acids. Germline V gene lookup returns CDR1 SGHAT and CDR2 FQNNGV. Trimming removed 4 bases from V and 0 bases from J, with 13 bases in between. This chain's CDR3 is CASSSIGGSSYNEQFF. As DNA, the CDR3 is TGTGCCAGCAGCTCAATTGGGGGGAGCTCCTACAATGAGCAGTTCTTC.

This clonotype was detected ten times or more. This chain joins TRBV5-1 and TRBJ2-1; 7 bases match TRBD2. CDR3 length: 16 amino acids. In germline, CDR1 is SGHRS, CDR2 YFSETQ. V lost 4 bases, J lost 2 bases, and 9 bases stayed unmatched. The CDR3: CASSPAGVGPYNEQFF. CDR3 in DNA: TGCGCCAGCAGCCCCGCGGGGGTAGGGCCCTACAATGAGCAGTTCTTC.

J is TRBJ1-2 and V is TRBV9, with 7 bases identical to TRBD1. V shed 2 bases and J 1 base; nucleotides not matched to a gene: 8. CDR1 is SGDLS and CDR2 is YYNGEE in the germline V gene. The CDR3 spans 16 residues. CDR3 nucleotide sequence: TGTGCCAGCAGCGTGTCCTTGGACAGGAATAACTATGGCTACACCTTC. It yields the protein CASSVSLDRNNYGYTF. Complete variable domain (other parts from reference TRBV9 and TRBJ1-2): DSGVTQTPKHLITATGQRVTLRCSPRSGDLSVYWYQQSLDQGLQFLIQYYNGEERAKGNILERFSAQQFPDLHSELNLSSLELGDSALYFCASSVSLDRNNYGYTFGSGTRLTVV.

This clonotype was observed at least ten times. The chain recombines TRBV20-1 with TRBJ1-6; 8 nucleotides align to TRBD1. The CDR3 extends over 16 amino acids. With 3 bases clipped from V and 7 bases from J, the junction kept 11 bases outside the gene matches. The V gene's germline CDR1 is DFQATT and CDR2 SNEGSKA (reference sequence). CDR3 sequence (DNA): TGCAGTGCTAGGGCAACCGGCAGACAGGGGAATTCACCCCTCCACTTT. Encoded protein: CSARATGRQGNSPLHF.

This sequence joins TRBV11-2 and TRBJ1-5, with D hard to call. The V gene lost 5 bases and the J gene lost 6 bases, with 11 bases spanning the gap. The CDR3 length is 13 residues. Germline CDR1 is SGHAT and CDR2 is FQNNGV. CDR3 amino acids: CASSPLGSQPQHF. The CDR3 nucleotides are TGTGCCAGCAGCCCACTAGGTAGTCAGCCCCAGCATTTT. Based on the CDR3 plus reference TRBV11-2 and TRBJ1-5, the full variable domain is EAGVAQSPRYKIIEKRQSVAFWCNPISGHATLYWYQQILGQGPKLLIQFQNNGVVDDSQLPKDRFSAERLKGVDSTLKIQPAKLEDSAVYLCASSPLGSQPQHFGDGTRLSIL.

The table lists this clonotype with a few counts. This rearrangement joins TRBV12-3 or TRBV12-4 to TRBJ2-1; 10 bases map to TRBD2. The length of the CDR3 is 15 residues. V dropped 2 bases and J dropped 6; count of bases not matched to a gene: 4. CDR3 sequence reads: CASSLNSGGANEQFF. The CDR3 DNA follows: TGTGCCAGCAGTTTAAACAGCGGGGGGGCCAATGAGCAGTTCTTC.

This clonotype was observed a few times. The chain uses TRBV18 and TRBJ1-2; D is unresolved. The germline CDR1 and CDR2 sequences are KGHSH and LQKENI. The V gene lost 3 bases and the J gene lost 4 bases, with 12 bases spanning the gap. CDR3 length: 14 residues. The CDR3 spells CASSPASDSYGYTF. Written as DNA, the CDR3 is TGTGCCAGCTCACCGGCATCTGATTCCTATGGCTACACCTTC.

DNA for the CDR3: TGTGCCAGCAGTTGGTCTGGGGGCAATCAGCCCCAGCATTTT. This translates into CASSWSGGNQPQHF. This rearrangement joins TRBV12-3 or TRBV12-4 to TRBJ1-5; no reliable D call. The V end was cut by 4 bases, the J end by 2 bases, with 9 bases between. The CDR3 covers 14 residues.

The sample holds a few counts of this clonotype. The V call is TRBV6-5, the J call TRBJ2-2; perhaps TRBD1 as D (6 bases). Looked up from germline, CDR1 is MNHEY and CDR2 is SVGAGI. Trimming shortened V by 2 bases and J by 0 bases, and 10 bases separated the two germline ends. This CDR3 comprises 16 residues. CDR3 sequence (DNA): TGTGCCAGCAGTTACCCCGGGACACCGAACACCGGGGAGCTGTTTTTT. Its translation is CASSYPGTPNTGELFF.

This clonotype showed up just a few times. CDR3 nucleotide sequence: TGTGCCAGCAGCCCACAGGGGTCTGAAAAACTGTTTTTT. Amino acid sequence: CASSPQGSEKLFF. This sequence joins TRBV12-3 or TRBV12-4 and TRBJ1-4, with 7 bases identical to TRBD1. Losses at the gene ends were 6 bases for V and 7 bases for J; bases not matched to a gene: 5. The CDR3 is made up of 13 amino acids.

This clonotype was seen a single time. The chain joins TRBV4-1 to TRBJ1-2; 8 bases are shared with TRBD1. Unmatched junction bases numbered 5, after V lost 0 bases and J lost 8 bases. The CDR3 loop spans 14 amino acids. From germline, CDR1 is MGHRA and CDR2 YSYEKL. The CDR3 DNA is TGCGCCAGCAGCCAAGAGTGGACAGGGAAAGGCTACACCTTC. Amino acids: CASSQEWTGKGYTF.

This clonotype was found a few times. The chain is built from TRBV20-1 and TRBJ1-1, with TRBD1 as a possible D gene (5 bases). The CDR3 is made up of 13 amino acids. The V gene's germline CDR1 is DFQATT and CDR2 SNEGSKA (reference sequence). V lost 2 bases, J lost 1 base, and 8 bases lay in between. CDR3 amino acids: CSARPDRNTEAFF. DNA of the CDR3: TGCAGTGCTAGACCTGACAGGAACACTGAAGCTTTCTTT.

The chain combines TRBV19 with TRBJ1-2; D uncertain. Per germline, CDR1 LNHDA and CDR2 SQIVND (reference sequence). Trimming shortened V by 7 bases and J by 6 bases, and 9 bases separated the two germline ends. This CDR3 is built from 11 residues. Here the CDR3 reads CASISGNGYTF. The CDR3 DNA is TGTGCCAGTATCAGCGGGAATGGCTACACCTTC.

The V call is TRBV29-1, the J call TRBJ1-5; D unresolved. There are 13 residues in the CDR3. V lost 4 bases, J lost 5 bases, and 12 bases lay in between. Per germline, CDR1 SQVTM and CDR2 ANQGSEA. The CDR3 DNA reads TGCAGCGTTGCTGGCACCATCGATCAGCCCCAGCATTTT. Protein sequence: CSVAGTIDQPQHF.

This clonotype was detected ten times or more. The rearrangement uses TRBV6-2 or TRBV6-3 and TRBJ2-1, with D maybe TRBD2 (6 bases). This CDR3 region has 17 residues. V gave up 6 bases and J gave up 5 bases, with 23 bases separating them. Germline CDR1 MNHEY, CDR2 SVGEGT. The DNA for the CDR3 is TGTGCCAGCAGCCCCTCTCTGGGGCGGGGAACCAACAATGAGCAGTTCTTC. It translates to CASSPSLGRGTNNEQFF.

V usage is TRBV4-1 and J usage is TRBJ2-7; D gene uncertain. Germline CDR1 MGHRA, CDR2 YSYEKL. The CDR3 has 13 residues. Deletions cut 5 bases from V and 2 bases from J, with 10 bases between. The CDR3 nucleotides read TGCGCCAGCAGCAAAGCCAGGACCTACGAGCAGTACTTC. The encoded protein is CASSKARTYEQYF.

This chain uses TRBV5-1 with TRBJ2-7; tentatively, D is TRBD2 (6 bases). The germline V and J ends were trimmed by 4 bases and 7 bases, with 18 bases remaining between them. CDR1 and CDR2 (germline): SGHRS, YFSETQ. This CDR3 has 14 residues. This CDR3 reads CASSPQAGLEEQYF. For the CDR3, the DNA is TGCGCCAGCAGCCCCCAGGCGGGACTTGAAGAGCAGTACTTC.

The rearrangement uses TRBV7-2 and TRBJ1-5, with TRBD1 as a possible D gene (6 bases). This CDR3 spans 15 amino acids. CDR1 and CDR2 (germline): SGHTA, FQGNSA. Trimming took off 3 bases at V and 4 bases at J, with 13 bases between the two ends. Here the CDR3 DNA reads TGTGCCAGCAGCTTCGCGGGGGGCTTTAATCAGCCCCAGCATTTT. Protein: CASSFAGGFNQPQHF. The full variable domain, rest sourced from reference TRBV7-2 and TRBJ1-5, is GAGVSQSPSNKVTEKGKDVELRCDPISGHTALYWYRQSLGQGLEFLIYFQGNSAPDKSGLPSDRFSAERTGGSVSTLTIQRTQQEDSAVYLCASSFAGGFNQPQHFGDGTRLSIL.

V gene TRBV20-1 combines with J gene TRBJ1-1, with D possibly TRBD1 on 6 matching bases. Germline-derived CDR1 and CDR2 are DFQATT and SNEGSKA (reference sequence). The V end was cut by 6 bases, the J end by 13 bases, with 24 bases between. This CDR3 region has 13 residues. The CDR3 here is CSADSGGPMTGFF. DNA for the CDR3: TGCAGTGCCGATTCGGGGGGGCCGATGACTGGTTTCTTT.

This clonotype was detected a few times. The chain carries TRBV19 and TRBJ1-1; 8 bases map to TRBD1. With 1 base clipped from V and 4 bases from J, the junction kept 23 bases outside the gene matches. The V gene's germline CDR1 is LNHDA and CDR2 SQIVND (reference sequence). This CDR3 is built from 21 residues. Here the CDR3 DNA reads TGTGCCAGTAGTATAGGCCTTATGAGTACAGGGGGTAGCGAACAACGCACTGAAGCTTTCTTT. Protein sequence: CASSIGLMSTGGSEQRTEAFF.

The chain couples TRBV6-2 or TRBV6-3 to TRBJ2-7; D is ambiguous. The CDR3 sequence is 12 residues long. CDR1 and CDR2 from the germline V gene are MNHEY and SVGEGT. Trimming removed 4 bases at V and 3 bases at J, with 7 bases between. CDR3 residues: CASSWQLYEQYF. As DNA, the CDR3 is TGTGCCAGCAGTTGGCAACTCTACGAGCAGTACTTC.

This clonotype was observed a few times. The chain's CDR3 is CASSRTDSNQPQHF. CDR3 bases: TGTGCCAGCAGTAGAACCGATAGCAATCAGCCCCAGCATTTT. The gene calls are TRBV9 and TRBJ1-5, with D uncertain. CDR1 and CDR2 from the germline V gene are SGDLS and YYNGEE. The CDR3 consists of 14 residues. Trimming pared 5 bases from V and 0 bases from J, leaving 9 bases between.

A few counts support this clonotype. The CDR3 spells CASSPYGGGSGANVLTF. The CDR3 DNA reads TGTGCCAGCTCACCCTACGGGGGCGGCTCTGGGGCCAACGTCCTGACTTTC. This chain links TRBV18 with TRBJ2-6; either TRBD1 or TRBD2 may supply D (6 bases each). CDR1 and CDR2 from the germline V gene are KGHSH and LQKENI. V was cut by 3 bases and J by 0 bases, with 12 bases left in between. The CDR3 length is 17 residues.

This clonotype was counted only a few times. J is TRBJ2-4 and V is TRBV20-1; D tentatively fits TRBD1 or TRBD2 (5 bases each). Germline CDR1 and CDR2: DFQATT and SNEGSKA (reference sequence). Trimming took off 3 bases at V and 1 base at J, with 16 bases between the two ends. The CDR3 contains 16 residues. The CDR3 reads CSASNPGTVAKNIQYF. CDR3 nucleotides: TGCAGTGCTAGTAACCCCGGGACGGTCGCCAAAAACATTCAGTACTTC.

The chain couples TRBV10-3 to TRBJ2-1; D is unresolved. The V end lost 4 bases, the J end lost 2 bases, and 9 bases lay between the germline ends. CDR1 is ENHRY and CDR2 is SYGVKD in the germline V gene. The CDR3 is 14 residues long. The CDR3 here is CAISVSSPYNEQFF. The CDR3 region has the DNA TGTGCCATCAGTGTTTCCTCCCCCTACAATGAGCAGTTCTTC.

This clonotype turned up a few times. The chain uses TRBV7-2 and TRBJ2-2, with TRBD1 matching 11 bases. V lost 6 bases, J lost 6 bases, and 9 bases stayed unmatched. The V gene's germline CDR1 is SGHTA and CDR2 FQGNSA. The CDR3 is 16 residues long. This chain's CDR3 is CASSWAPGQGAGELFF. The CDR3 region has the DNA TGTGCCAGCAGTTGGGCTCCGGGACAGGGGGCCGGGGAGCTGTTTTTT.

The rearrangement joins TRBV6-5 to TRBJ2-2, with D possibly being TRBD1 (6 bases). Germline CDR1 reads MNHEY; CDR2 reads SVGAGI. V was trimmed by 7 bases and J by 2 bases, leaving 11 bases between them. The CDR3 is 14 amino acids. The CDR3 protein is CASTQGPNTGELFF. The CDR3 nucleotides read TGTGCCAGCACCCAGGGGCCTAACACCGGGGAGCTGTTTTTT.